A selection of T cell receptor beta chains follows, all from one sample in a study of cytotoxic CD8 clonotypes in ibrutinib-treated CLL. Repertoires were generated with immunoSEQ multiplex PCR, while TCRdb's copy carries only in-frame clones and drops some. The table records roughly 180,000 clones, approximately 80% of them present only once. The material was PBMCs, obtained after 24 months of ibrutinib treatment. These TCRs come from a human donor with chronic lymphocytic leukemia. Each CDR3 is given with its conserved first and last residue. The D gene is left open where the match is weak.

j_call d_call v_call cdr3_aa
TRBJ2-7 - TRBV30 CAWSGLTGVSREQYF
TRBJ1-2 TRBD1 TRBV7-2 CASSLGTGSYGYTF
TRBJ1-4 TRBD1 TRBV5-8 CASSPPGQGRSLGEKLFF
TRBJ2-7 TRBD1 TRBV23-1 CASRSDRVSSYEQYF
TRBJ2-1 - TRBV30 CAWRTNNEQFF
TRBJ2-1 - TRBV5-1 CASSSLRGGNEQFF
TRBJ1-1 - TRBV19 CASSIFGGQRTEAFF
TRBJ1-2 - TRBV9 CASSPSGTTSYGYTF
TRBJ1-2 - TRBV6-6 CASSYSRTAYGYTF
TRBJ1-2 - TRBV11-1 CASSLAGQDSDYGYTF
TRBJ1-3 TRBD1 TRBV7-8 CASSSPLTGRNTIYF
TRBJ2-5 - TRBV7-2 CASTISGAQETQYF
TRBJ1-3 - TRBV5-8 CASSLGPAFSGNTIYF
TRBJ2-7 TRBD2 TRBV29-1 CSVVSPGLDEQYF
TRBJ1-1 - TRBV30 CAWSGQANTEAFF
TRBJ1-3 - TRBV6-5 CASSYLGPSSGNTIYF
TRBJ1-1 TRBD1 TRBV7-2 CASSKTGLGTEAFF
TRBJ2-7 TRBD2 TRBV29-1 CSVGSLAGAYEQYF
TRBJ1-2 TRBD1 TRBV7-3 CASSRDRGDYGYTF
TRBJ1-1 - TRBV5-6 CASSLWSTEAFF